The rows below give T cell receptor beta chains drawn from one sample of a study. One entry per CDR3 protein, called by TCRdb with MiXCR from the 5' RACE reads. This repertoire shows tens of thousands of distinct CDR3 sequences, roughly 28% found once; its top ten account for around 2.1%. The sequenced sample was tumor-infiltrating Tregs sorted from the breast tumor. The source is a female donor with breast cancer. Each CDR3 is given with its conserved first and last residue. A D gene is named only where the DNA matches it firmly. Some rows mark clone size as missing; the rest say once, few, many or name a class of expanded clone.

d_gene	abundance	j_gene	v_gene	CDR3aa	CDR3nt
NA	NA	TRBJ1-1	TRBV20-1	CSARDGGGAEAFF	TGCAGTGCTAGAGACGGCGGAGGCGCTGAAGCTTTCTTT
TRBD2	NA	TRBJ2-7	TRBV7-3	CASSLEATSGRNEQYF	TGTGCCAGCAGCTTAGAGGCGACTAGCGGGAGAAACGAGCAGTACTTC
TRBD2	few	TRBJ2-5	TRBV5-1	CASSLEAGGLGETQYF	TGCGCCAGCAGCTTGGAAGCGGGGGGGCTTGGAGAGACCCAGTACTTC
TRBD1	NA	TRBJ1-3	TRBV5-5	CASRRQGSGYTIYF	TGTGCCAGCAGACGACAGGGTAGTGGATACACCATATATTTT
TRBD1	NA	TRBJ2-7	TRBV4-2	CASSPQRQGTYEQYF	TGTGCCAGCAGCCCCCAACGACAGGGAACCTACGAGCAGTACTTC
TRBD1	few	TRBJ1-6	TRBV5-1	CASRDRDNSPLHF	TGCGCCAGCAGAGACAGGGATAATTCACCCCTCCACTTT
TRBD1	NA	TRBJ1-5	TRBV7-2	CASTLGTGDPQHF	TGTGCCAGCACCCTCGGGACAGGGGATCCCCAGCATTTT
NA	many	TRBJ1-1	TRBV12-3/TRBV12-4	CASSFSSREGTEAFF	TGTGCCAGCAGTTTTTCTTCCAGGGAGGGGACTGAAGCTTTCTTT
TRBD2	NA	TRBJ2-7	TRBV10-3	CAISESQRGGLASSYEQYF	TGTGCCATCAGTGAGTCTCAGCGGGGAGGTTTAGCATCGTCCTACGAGCAGTACTTC
TRBD2	NA	TRBJ2-1	TRBV5-6	CASSLWTSGSLNNEQFF	TGTGCCAGCAGCTTGTGGACTAGCGGGAGTTTAAACAATGAGCAGTTCTTC
NA	NA	TRBJ2-3	TRBV28	CASSRTPLGTDTQYF	TGTGCCAGCAGTAGAACTCCCTTGGGCACAGATACGCAGTATTTT
NA	NA	TRBJ2-3	TRBV20-1	CSARDFNSGSPDTQYF	TGCAGTGCTAGAGATTTTAATAGCGGCAGCCCAGATACGCAGTATTTT
TRBD1	NA	TRBJ2-3	TRBV12-3/TRBV12-4	CASSSGQVGDTQYF	TGTGCCAGCAGTTCGGGACAGGTGGGCGATACGCAGTATTTT
NA	NA	TRBJ1-1	TRBV11-1	CTSSFSAGPAFF	TGTACCAGCAGCTTCTCGGCAGGGCCAGCTTTCTTT